Sequencing of this T cell receptor beta chain was carried out in a study of blood T cells in healthy people across ages. Study-level findings and limits: Reliance upon unsorted PBMCs precluded definitive naive versus antigen-experienced comparison.

A second roughly 6 to 11 cycle PCR used barcoded and J-beta primers. Each of the cDNA molecules was tagged by a template-switch adaptor with 12 random nucleotides. TCRdb reprocessed the 5' RACE reads via MiXCR and lists one record per CDR3 protein. The data hold about 690,000 distinct CDR3 sequences, with approximately 40% observed a single time. CDR3 length equals 14 residues. Trimming pared 2 bases from V and 2 bases from J, leaving 9 bases between. CDR1 is SGHRS, CDR2 YFSETQ, per germline. As concerns this clonotype: Its cognate antigen is unknown.

J is TRBJ2-3 and V is TRBV5-1; unclear D gene. Source material: blood. The sequence was obtained from a man older than 75 in good health. CDR3 nucleotide sequence: TGCGCCAGCAGCTTATTTGGGATCACAGATACGCAGTATTTT. It is translated as CASSLFGITDTQYF.